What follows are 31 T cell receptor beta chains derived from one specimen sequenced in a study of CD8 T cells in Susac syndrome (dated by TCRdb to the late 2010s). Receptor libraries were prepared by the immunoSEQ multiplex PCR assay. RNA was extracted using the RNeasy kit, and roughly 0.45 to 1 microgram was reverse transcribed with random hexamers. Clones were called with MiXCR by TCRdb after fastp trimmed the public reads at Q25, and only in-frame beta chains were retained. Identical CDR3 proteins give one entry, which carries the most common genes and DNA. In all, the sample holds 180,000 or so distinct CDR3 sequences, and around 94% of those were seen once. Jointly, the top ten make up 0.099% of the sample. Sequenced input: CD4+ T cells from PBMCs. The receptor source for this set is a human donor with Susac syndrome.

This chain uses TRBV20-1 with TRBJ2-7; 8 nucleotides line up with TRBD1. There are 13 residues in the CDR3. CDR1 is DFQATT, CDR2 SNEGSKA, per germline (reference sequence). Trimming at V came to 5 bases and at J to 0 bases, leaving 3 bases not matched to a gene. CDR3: CSAGDRSSYEQYF. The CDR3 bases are TGCAGTGCTGGGGACAGGAGCTCCTACGAGCAGTACTTC.

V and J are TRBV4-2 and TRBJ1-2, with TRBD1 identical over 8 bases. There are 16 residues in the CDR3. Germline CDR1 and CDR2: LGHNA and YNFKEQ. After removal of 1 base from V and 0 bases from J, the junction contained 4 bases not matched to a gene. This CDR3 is CASSQALGQANYGYTF. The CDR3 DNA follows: TGTGCCAGCAGCCAAGCCCTGGGACAGGCTAACTATGGCTACACCTTC.

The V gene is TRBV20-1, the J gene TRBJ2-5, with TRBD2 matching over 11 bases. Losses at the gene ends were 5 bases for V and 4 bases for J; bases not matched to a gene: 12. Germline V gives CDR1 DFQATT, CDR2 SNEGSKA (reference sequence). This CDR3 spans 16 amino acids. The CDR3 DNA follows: TGCAGTGCTCTAGCCTTAGCGGGAGGGCCTTTAGAGACCCAGTACTTC. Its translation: CSALALAGGPLETQYF.

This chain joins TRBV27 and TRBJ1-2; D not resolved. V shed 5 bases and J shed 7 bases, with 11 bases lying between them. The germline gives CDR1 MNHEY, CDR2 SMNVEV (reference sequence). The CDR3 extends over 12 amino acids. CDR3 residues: CASSHSSSGYTF. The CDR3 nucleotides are TGTGCCAGCAGTCATTCCAGCAGTGGCTACACCTTC.

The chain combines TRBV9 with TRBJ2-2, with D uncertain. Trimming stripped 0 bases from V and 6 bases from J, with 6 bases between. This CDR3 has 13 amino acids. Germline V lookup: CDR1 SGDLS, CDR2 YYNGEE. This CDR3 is CASSVVVPGELFF. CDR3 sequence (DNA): TGTGCCAGCAGCGTAGTGGTTCCCGGGGAGCTGTTTTTT.

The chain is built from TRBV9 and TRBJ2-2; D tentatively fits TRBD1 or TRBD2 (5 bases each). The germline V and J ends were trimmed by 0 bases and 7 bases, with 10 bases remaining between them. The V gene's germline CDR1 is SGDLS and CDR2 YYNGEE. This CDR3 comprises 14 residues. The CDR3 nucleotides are TGTGCCAGCAGCGTAGCGGGGCATGGCGGGGAGCTGTTTTTT. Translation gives CASSVAGHGGELFF.

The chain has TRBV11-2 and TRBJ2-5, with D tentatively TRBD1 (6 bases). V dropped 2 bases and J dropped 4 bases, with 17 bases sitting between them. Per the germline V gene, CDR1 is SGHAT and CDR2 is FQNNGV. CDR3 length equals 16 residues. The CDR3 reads CASSLFSNRVTETQYF. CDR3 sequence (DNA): TGTGCCAGCAGCTTATTCTCAAACAGGGTTACAGAGACCCAGTACTTC.

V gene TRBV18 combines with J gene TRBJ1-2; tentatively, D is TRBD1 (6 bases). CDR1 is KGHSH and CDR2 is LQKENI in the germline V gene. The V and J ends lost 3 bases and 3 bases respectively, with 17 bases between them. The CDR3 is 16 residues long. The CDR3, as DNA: TGTGCCAGCTCACCCCCCAACAGGGTGGTAGACTATGGCTACACCTTC. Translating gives CASSPPNRVVDYGYTF.

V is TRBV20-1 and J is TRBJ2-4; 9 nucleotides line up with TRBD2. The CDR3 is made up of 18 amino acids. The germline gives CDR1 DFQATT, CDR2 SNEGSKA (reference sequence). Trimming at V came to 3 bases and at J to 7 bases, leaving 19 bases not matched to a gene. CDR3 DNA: TGCAGTGCTAGGGCCGTGACTAGCGGAATACTAAGGGGGAACATTCAGTACTTC. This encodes CSARAVTSGILRGNIQYF.

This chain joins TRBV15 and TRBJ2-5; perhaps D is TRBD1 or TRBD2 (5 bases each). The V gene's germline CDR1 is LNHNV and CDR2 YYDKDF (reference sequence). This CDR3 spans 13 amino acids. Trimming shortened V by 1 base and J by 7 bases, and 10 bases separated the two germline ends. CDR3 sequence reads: CATSRGDPGTQYF. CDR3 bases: TGTGCCACCAGCAGAGGGGACCCAGGGACCCAGTACTTC.

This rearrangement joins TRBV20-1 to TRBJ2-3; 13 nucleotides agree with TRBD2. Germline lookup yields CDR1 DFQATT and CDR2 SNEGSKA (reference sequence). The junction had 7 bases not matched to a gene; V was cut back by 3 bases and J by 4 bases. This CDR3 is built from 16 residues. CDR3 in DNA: TGCAGTGCTAGCCGGACTAGCGGGGGCTCCGCAGATACGCAGTATTTT. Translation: CSASRTSGGSADTQYF.

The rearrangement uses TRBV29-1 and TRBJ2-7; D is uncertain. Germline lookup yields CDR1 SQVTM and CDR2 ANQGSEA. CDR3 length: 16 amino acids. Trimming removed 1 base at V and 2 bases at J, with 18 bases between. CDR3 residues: CSVEALEQAGTYEQYF. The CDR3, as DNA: TGCAGCGTTGAAGCCTTGGAGCAGGCTGGCACCTACGAGCAGTACTTC.

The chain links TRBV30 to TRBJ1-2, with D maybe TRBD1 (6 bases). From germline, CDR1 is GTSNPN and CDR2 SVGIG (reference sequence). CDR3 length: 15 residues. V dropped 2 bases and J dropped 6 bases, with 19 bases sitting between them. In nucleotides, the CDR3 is TGTGCCTGGAGTTACGTCAGGGGCTTCTTGAATGGCTACACCTTC. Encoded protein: CAWSYVRGFLNGYTF.

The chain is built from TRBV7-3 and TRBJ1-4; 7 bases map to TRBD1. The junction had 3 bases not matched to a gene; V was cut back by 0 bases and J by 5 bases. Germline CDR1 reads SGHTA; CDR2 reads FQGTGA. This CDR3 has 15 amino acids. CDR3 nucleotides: TGTGCCAGCAGCTTAACGGGGGGACAGAATGAAAAACTGTTTTTT. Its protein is CASSLTGGQNEKLFF.

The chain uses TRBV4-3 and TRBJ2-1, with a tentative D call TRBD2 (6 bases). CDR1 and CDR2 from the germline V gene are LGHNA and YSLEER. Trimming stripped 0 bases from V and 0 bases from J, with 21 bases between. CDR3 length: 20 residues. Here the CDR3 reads CASSQDQGIFAGLSYNEQFF. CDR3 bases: TGCGCCAGCAGCCAAGATCAAGGCATATTCGCGGGACTCTCCTACAATGAGCAGTTCTTC.

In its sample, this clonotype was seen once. CDR3 protein: CASSYQGGTEAFF. CDR3 nucleotides: TGTGCCAGCAGCTACCAAGGGGGCACTGAAGCTTTCTTT. The chain uses TRBV14 and TRBJ1-1, with a possible D match to TRBD1 (6 bases). CDR1 and CDR2 (germline): SGHDN, FVKESK. This CDR3 is built from 13 residues. With 5 bases removed from V and 4 bases from J, the gap between germline ends came to 11 bases.

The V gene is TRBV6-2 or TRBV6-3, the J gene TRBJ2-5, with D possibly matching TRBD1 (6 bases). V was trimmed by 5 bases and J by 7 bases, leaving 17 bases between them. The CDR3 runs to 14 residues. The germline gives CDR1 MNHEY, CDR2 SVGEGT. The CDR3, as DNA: TGTGCCAGCAGTAAGGGGACACGGCTAGGGACCCAGTACTTC. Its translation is CASSKGTRLGTQYF.

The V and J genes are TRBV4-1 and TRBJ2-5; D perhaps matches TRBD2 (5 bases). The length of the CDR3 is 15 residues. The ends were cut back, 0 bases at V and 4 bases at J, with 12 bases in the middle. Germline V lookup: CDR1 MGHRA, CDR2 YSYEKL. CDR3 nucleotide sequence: TGCGCCAGCAGCCAAGATACCGCGGGCGCAGAGACCCAGTACTTC. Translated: CASSQDTAGAETQYF.

The CDR3 sequence: CASKSGAGNYGYTF. CDR3 in DNA: TGTGCCAGCAAGTCCGGTGCAGGGAACTATGGCTACACCTTC. This chain joins TRBV2 and TRBJ1-2; maybe TRBD1 (5 bases). The CDR3 loop spans 14 amino acids. Germline CDR1 and CDR2: SNHLY and FYNNEI. V shed 7 bases and J shed 2 bases, with 14 bases lying between them.

This CDR3 reads CASSPAGTGNTEAFF. CDR3 DNA sequence: TGTGCCAGCAGTCCAGCCGGGACAGGGAACACTGAAGCTTTCTTT. The genes are TRBV6-2 or TRBV6-3 and TRBJ1-1, with 8 bases aligning to TRBD1. The CDR3 runs 15 residues. V trimming: 5 bases; J trimming: 1 base; junction bases outside the gene matches: 6. CDR1 is MNHEY and CDR2 is SVGEGT in the germline V gene.

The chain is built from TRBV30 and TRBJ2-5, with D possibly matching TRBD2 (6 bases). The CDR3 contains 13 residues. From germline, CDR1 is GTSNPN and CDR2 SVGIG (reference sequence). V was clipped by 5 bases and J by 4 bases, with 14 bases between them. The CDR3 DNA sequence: TGTGCCTGGGACCGGGAGCGGTCAGAGACCCAGTACTTC. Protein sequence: CAWDRERSETQYF.

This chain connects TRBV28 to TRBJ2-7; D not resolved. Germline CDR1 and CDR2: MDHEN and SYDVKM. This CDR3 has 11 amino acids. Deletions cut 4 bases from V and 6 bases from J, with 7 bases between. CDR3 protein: CASSSAFEQYF. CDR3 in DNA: TGTGCCAGCAGTTCTGCATTCGAGCAGTACTTC.

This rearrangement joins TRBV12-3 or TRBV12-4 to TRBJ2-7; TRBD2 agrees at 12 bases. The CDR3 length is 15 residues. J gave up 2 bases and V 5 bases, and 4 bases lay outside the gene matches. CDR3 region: CASSPRLAGAYEQYF. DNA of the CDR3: TGTGCCAGCAGTCCGCGACTAGCGGGAGCCTACGAGCAGTACTTC.

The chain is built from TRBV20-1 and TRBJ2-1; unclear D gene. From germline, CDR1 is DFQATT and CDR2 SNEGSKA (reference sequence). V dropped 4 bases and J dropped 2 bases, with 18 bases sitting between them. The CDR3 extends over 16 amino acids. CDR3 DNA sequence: TGCAGTGCTACCCGCCCCGAAGCCCAAACCTACAATGAGCAGTTCTTC. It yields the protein CSATRPEAQTYNEQFF.

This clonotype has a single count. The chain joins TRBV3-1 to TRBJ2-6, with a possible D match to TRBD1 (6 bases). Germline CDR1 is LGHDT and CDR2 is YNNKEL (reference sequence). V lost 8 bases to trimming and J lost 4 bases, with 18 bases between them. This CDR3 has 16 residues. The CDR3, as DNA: TGTGCCAGCCATTCCGGGACAACCTCCGGGGCCAACGTCCTGACTTTC. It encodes CASHSGTTSGANVLTF.

This chain's CDR3 is CASRGLIGTEAFF. The CDR3 DNA is TGTGCCAGCCGTGGGCTTATTGGCACTGAAGCTTTCTTT. The V and J genes are TRBV2 and TRBJ1-1, with unresolved D. The CDR3 loop spans 13 amino acids. V was pared by 8 bases and J by 4 bases, with 14 bases between. The germline CDR1 and CDR2 sequences are SNHLY and FYNNEI.

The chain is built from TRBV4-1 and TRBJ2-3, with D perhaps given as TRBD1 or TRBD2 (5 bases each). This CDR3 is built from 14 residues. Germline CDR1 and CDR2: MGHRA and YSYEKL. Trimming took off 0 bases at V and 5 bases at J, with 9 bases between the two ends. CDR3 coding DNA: TGCGCCAGCAGCCAAGATCCGGGGCGAGATACGCAGTATTTT. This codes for CASSQDPGRDTQYF.

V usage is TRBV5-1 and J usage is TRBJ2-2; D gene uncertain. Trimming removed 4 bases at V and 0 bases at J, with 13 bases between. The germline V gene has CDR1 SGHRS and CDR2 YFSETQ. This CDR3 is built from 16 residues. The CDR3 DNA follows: TGCGCCAGCAGCCCGATAGGCTCCGCGAACACCGGGGAGCTGTTTTTT. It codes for CASSPIGSANTGELFF.

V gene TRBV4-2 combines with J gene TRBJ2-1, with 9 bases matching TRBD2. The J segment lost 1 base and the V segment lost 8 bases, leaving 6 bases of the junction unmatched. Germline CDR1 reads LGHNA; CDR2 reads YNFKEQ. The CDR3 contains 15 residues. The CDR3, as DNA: TGTGCCAGCGACGACGCGGGAGGGTCCTACAATGAGCAGTTCTTC. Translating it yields CASDDAGGSYNEQFF.

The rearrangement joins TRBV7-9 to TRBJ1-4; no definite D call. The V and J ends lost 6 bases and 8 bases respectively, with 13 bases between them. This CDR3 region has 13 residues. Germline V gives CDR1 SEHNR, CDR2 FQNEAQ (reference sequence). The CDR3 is CASRWRADEKLFF. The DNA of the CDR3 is TGTGCCAGCAGATGGAGGGCGGACGAAAAACTGTTTTTT.

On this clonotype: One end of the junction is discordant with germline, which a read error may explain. The CDR3 DNA is TGCGCCAGCAACTTGGGGACTGTTCAAGAGACCCAGTACTTC. Protein product: CASNLGTVQETQYF. The chain is built from TRBV5-1 and TRBJ2-5, with a possible D match to TRBD2 (6 bases). The CDR3 covers 14 residues. The germline V gene encodes CDR1 SGHRS and CDR2 YFSETQ.